Listed below are T cell receptor beta chains from one sample, sequenced in a study of blood T cell repertoires in COVID-19. Sequencing used immunoSEQ multiplex PCR; TCRdb keeps in-frame clones, though not all of them. Counted here are hundreds of thousands of clones, roughly 86% occurring once; the ten biggest clones make up about 7%. The specimen sequenced was peripheral blood. The receptors shown here come from a woman between 65 and 79 years old with COVID-19, enrolled during active disease. Both conserved end residues are part of each CDR3. The order of the fields is D gene, J gene, V gene, clone size, CDR3 protein, CDR3 DNA. The D gene is left open where the match is weak. Rows may omit the clone size; those that give it use once, few, many or a size class.

d_gene: TRBD1; j_gene: TRBJ2-7; v_gene: TRBV9; abundance: -; CDR3aa: CASSPWTGSLEQYF; CDR3nt: TGTGCCAGCAGCCCTTGGACAGGGTCGTTGGAGCAGTACTTC
d_gene: -; j_gene: TRBJ1-5; v_gene: TRBV27; abundance: -; CDR3aa: CASSLLGQNQPQHF; CDR3nt: TGTGCCAGCAGTTTACTCGGTCAAAATCAGCCCCAGCATTTT
d_gene: TRBD1; j_gene: TRBJ1-1; v_gene: TRBV6-2/TRBV6-3; abundance: -; CDR3aa: CASSPRQGSNTEAFF; CDR3nt: TGTGCCAGCAGCCCCCGACAGGGGTCGAACACTGAAGCTTTCTTT
d_gene: TRBD1; j_gene: TRBJ1-2; v_gene: TRBV13; abundance: -; CDR3aa: CASSLGRGGGGYGYTF; CDR3nt: TGTGCCAGCAGCTTAGGCCGCGGAGGGGGCGGCTATGGCTACACCTTC
d_gene: -; j_gene: TRBJ1-5; v_gene: TRBV7-2; abundance: -; CDR3aa: CASSLVLGLDNQPQHF; CDR3nt: TGTGCCAGCAGCTTAGTTCTGGGACTGGACAATCAGCCCCAGCATTTT
d_gene: TRBD1; j_gene: TRBJ1-2; v_gene: TRBV24-1; abundance: -; CDR3aa: CATSDTTQGASGYTF; CDR3nt: TGTGCCACCAGCGATACTACCCAGGGGGCGAGTGGCTACACCTTC
d_gene: TRBD1; j_gene: TRBJ1-5; v_gene: TRBV19; abundance: -; CDR3aa: CASDGRGQGDQPQHF; CDR3nt: TGTGCCAGTGACGGTCGGGGACAGGGTGATCAGCCCCAGCATTTT
d_gene: TRBD2; j_gene: TRBJ2-7; v_gene: TRBV5-4; abundance: few; CDR3aa: CASSSSGGRYEQYF; CDR3nt: TGTGCCAGCAGCTCCAGCGGGGGGCGCTACGAGCAGTACTTC
d_gene: -; j_gene: TRBJ2-7; v_gene: TRBV5-8; abundance: -; CDR3aa: CASSLRFGPEQYF; CDR3nt: TGTGCCAGCAGCTTAAGGTTTGGGCCCGAGCAGTACTTC
d_gene: -; j_gene: TRBJ2-7; v_gene: TRBV7-9; abundance: -; CDR3aa: CASSLESGVEQYF; CDR3nt: TGTGCCAGCAGCCTTGAGTCGGGGGTCGAGCAGTACTTC
d_gene: -; j_gene: TRBJ1-1; v_gene: TRBV30; abundance: -; CDR3aa: CAWSRGSTEAFF; CDR3nt: TGTGCCTGGAGTCGTGGGAGCACTGAAGCTTTCTTT
d_gene: -; j_gene: TRBJ2-5; v_gene: TRBV7-2; abundance: -; CDR3aa: CASSSQGSNAETQYF; CDR3nt: TGTGCCAGCAGCTCTCAGGGGAGTAATGCGGAGACCCAGTACTTC
d_gene: -; j_gene: TRBJ1-2; v_gene: TRBV28; abundance: -; CDR3aa: CASSFRGDYGYTF; CDR3nt: TGTGCCAGCAGTTTCCGCGGGGACTATGGCTACACCTTC
d_gene: TRBD1; j_gene: TRBJ1-1; v_gene: TRBV11-2; abundance: -; CDR3aa: CASSSGQLMNTEAFF; CDR3nt: TGTGCCAGCAGCTCGGGACAGCTGATGAACACTGAAGCTTTCTTT
d_gene: TRBD1; j_gene: TRBJ2-5; v_gene: TRBV2; abundance: -; CDR3aa: CASRETGNDQETQYF; CDR3nt: TGTGCCAGCAGGGAGACAGGGAATGATCAAGAGACCCAGTACTTC